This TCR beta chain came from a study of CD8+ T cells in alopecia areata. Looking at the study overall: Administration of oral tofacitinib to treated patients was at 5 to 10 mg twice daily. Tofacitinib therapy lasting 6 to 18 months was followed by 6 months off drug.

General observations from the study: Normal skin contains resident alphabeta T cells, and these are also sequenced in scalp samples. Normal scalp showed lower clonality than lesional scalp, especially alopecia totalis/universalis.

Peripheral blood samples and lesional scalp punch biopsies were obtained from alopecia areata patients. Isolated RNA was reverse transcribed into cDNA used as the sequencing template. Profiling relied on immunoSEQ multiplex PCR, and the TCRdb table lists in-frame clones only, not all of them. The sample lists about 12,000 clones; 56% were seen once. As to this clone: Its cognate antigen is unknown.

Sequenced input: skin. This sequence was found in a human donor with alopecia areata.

The CDR3 coding sequence is TGTGCCAGCGAATCCGGGACAGGGGGCTGGGGCTACACCTTC. Translating it yields CASESGTGGWGYTF. The chain couples TRBV28 to TRBJ1-2; 12 bases agree with TRBD1. The trim removed 8 bases at V and 8 bases at J, leaving 9 bases unmatched. The CDR3 extends over 14 amino acids. Germline CDR1 MDHEN, CDR2 SYDVKM.